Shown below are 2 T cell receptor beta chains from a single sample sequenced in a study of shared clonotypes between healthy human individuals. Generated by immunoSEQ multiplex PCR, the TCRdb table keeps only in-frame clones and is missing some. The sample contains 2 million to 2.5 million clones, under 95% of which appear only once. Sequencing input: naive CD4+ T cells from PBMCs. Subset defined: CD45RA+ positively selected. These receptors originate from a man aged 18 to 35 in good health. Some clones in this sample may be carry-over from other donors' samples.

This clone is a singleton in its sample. The CDR3 DNA reads TGTGCCAGCAAACAGAACTATGGCTACACCTTC. Amino acid sequence: CASKQNYGYTF. The chain uses TRBV6-6 and TRBJ1-2; D is unclear. The CDR3 covers 11 residues. Germline V gives CDR1 MNHNY, CDR2 SVGAGI (reference sequence). Trimming removed 7 bases at V and 2 bases at J, with 5 bases between.

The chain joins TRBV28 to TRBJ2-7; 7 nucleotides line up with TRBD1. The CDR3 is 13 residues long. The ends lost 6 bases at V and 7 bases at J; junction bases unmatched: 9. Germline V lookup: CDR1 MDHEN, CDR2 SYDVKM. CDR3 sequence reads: CASRKTGLREQYF. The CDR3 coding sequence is TGTGCCAGCAGGAAGACAGGGCTCCGGGAGCAGTACTTC.